The following is a T cell receptor beta chain sequence with its context. The sample belongs to a study of blood T cell repertoires in COVID-19. On the study more broadly: Acute-phase and convalescent COVID-19 samples originated in the United States, Italy and Spain. From T cells, B-cell-depleted T cells, or PBMCs came the material, which was cDNA or gDNA.

Per the study methods: Counts of nucleated cells, estimated from reference gene primer amplification, were obtained. Data came from immunoSEQ multiplex PCR; TCRdb stores just in-frame clones and leaves some out. Clone size and the V and J calls come from that table; the DNA yielded D and trimming. The repertoire consists of tens of thousands of clones, with about 81% occurring once and the leading ten covering around 20%. The CDR3 covers 14 residues. V trimming: 5 bases; J trimming: 4 bases; junction bases outside the gene matches: 7. The germline V gene encodes CDR1 LNHDA and CDR2 SQIVND (reference sequence).

The specimen sequenced was peripheral blood. The receptor was derived from a human donor in a cohort sampled during active COVID-19. The rearrangement joins TRBV19 to TRBJ2-5; 7 bases align to TRBD1. The CDR3 DNA reads TGTGCCAGTAGTGTGACAGGGTCGCCAGAGACCCAGTACTTC. It is translated as CASSVTGSPETQYF.